This TCR beta chain was sequenced for a study of cytomegalovirus exposure and HLA in healthy donors. Study in general: Drawn from HLA-typed donors, approximately 86 million unique TCRs were held in an early data release.

The CDR3 has 13 amino acids. CDR1 and CDR2 (germline): ENHRY, SYGVKD. V shed 9 bases and J 6 bases; nucleotides not matched to a gene: 6. Donors sampled were nominally healthy, though unrecorded immune exposures were likely. Primers for the PCR totalled 60 Vbeta and 13 Jbeta. Original processing notes: Later analysis identified tens of millions of unique TCR beta chains, some 10 million shared. Method: immunoSEQ multiplex PCR; TCRdb's copy keeps in-frame clones and lacks some. V, J and clone size are taken as reported in that table, and D and trimming were inferred from the DNA itself. The repertoire holds some 190,000 clones, with about 87% as singletons.

The chain combines TRBV10-3 with TRBJ1-2; 11 bases are shared with TRBD1. The clonotype was recovered from a woman aged 18-29 years in good health and CMV-seronegative. What was sequenced was PBMCs. CDR3 residues: CAMGQGGLDGYTF. CDR3 sequence (DNA): TGTGCCATGGGACAGGGGGGTTTAGATGGCTACACCTTC.